Given below is one TCR beta chain in context. Its antigen is not identified. With 4 bases clipped from V and 6 bases from J, the junction kept 7 bases outside the gene matches. The germline V gene has CDR1 ENHRY and CDR2 SYGVKD. The CDR3 runs 15 residues. The source of the sample is a study of cytomegalovirus exposure and HLA in healthy donors. PCR used 60 Vbeta primers and 13 Jbeta primers. TCRdb's copy holds only in-frame clones and misses some; the assay was immunoSEQ multiplex PCR. The sample contains about 120,000 clones, 77% of which appear only once. General study findings and limits: Most subjects' HLA-A and HLA-B alleles were reportedly predicted from TCR beta sequences.

The specimen sequenced was PBMCs. The rearrangement links TRBV10-3 to TRBJ2-7, with 12 bases fitting TRBD1. The source of this sequence is a human donor in good health. The chain's CDR3 is CAISASGTGGGEQYF. The CDR3 DNA is TGTGCCATCAGTGCTTCCGGGACAGGGGGCGGCGAGCAGTACTTC.